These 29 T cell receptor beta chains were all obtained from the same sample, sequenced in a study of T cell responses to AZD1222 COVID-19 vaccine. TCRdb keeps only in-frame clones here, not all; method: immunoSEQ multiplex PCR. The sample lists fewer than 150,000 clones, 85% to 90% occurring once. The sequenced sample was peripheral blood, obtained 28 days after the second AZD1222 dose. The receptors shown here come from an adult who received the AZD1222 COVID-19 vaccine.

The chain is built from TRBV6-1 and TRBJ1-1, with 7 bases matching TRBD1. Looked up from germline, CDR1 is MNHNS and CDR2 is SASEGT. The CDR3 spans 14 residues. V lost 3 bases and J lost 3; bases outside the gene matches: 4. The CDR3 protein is CASSEIQGHTEAFF. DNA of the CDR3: TGTGCCAGCAGTGAGATACAGGGGCACACTGAAGCTTTCTTT.

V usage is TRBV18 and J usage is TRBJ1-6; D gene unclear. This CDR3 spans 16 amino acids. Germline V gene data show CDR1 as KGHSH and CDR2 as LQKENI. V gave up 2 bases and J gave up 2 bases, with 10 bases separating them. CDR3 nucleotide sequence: TGTGCCAGCTCACCAAGGGAAGTGACCTATAATTCACCCCTCCACTTT. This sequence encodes CASSPREVTYNSPLHF.

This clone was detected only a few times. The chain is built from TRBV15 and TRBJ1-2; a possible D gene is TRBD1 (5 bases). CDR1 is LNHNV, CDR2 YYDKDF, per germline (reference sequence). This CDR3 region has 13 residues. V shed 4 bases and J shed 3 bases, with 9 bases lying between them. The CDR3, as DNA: TGTGCCACCAGCAAAGGGGCAGACTATGGCTACACCTTC. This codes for CATSKGADYGYTF. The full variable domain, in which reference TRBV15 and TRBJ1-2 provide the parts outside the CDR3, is DAMVIQNPRYQVTQFGKPVTLSCSQTLNHNVMYWYQQKSSQAPKLLFHYYDKDFNNEADTPDNFQSRRPNTSFCFLDIRSPGLGDTAMYLCATSKGADYGYTFGSGTRLTVV.

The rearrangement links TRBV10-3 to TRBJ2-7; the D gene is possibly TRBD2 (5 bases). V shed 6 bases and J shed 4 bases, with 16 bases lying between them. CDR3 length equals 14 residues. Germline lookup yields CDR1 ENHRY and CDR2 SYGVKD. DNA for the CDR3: TGTGCCATCAGGGGGAGCGGAAAAGTTTACGAGCAGTACTTC. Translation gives CAIRGSGKVYEQYF.

DNA for the CDR3: TGCAGCGGCCTGGGGGCGGGAGTCGGCAATGAGCAGTTCTTC. Its translation: CSGLGAGVGNEQFF. The V gene is TRBV29-1, the J gene TRBJ2-1; TRBD2 is a possible D gene (7 bases). Germline V gene lookup returns CDR1 SQVTM and CDR2 ANQGSEA. The V end was cut by 7 bases, the J end by 6 bases, with 19 bases between. The CDR3 length is 14 residues.

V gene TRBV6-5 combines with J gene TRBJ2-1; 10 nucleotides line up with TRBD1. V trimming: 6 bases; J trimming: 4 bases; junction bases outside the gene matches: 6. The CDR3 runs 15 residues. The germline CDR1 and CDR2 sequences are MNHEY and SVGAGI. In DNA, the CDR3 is TGTGCCAGCAGCGGGACAGGGGCACAGTACAATGAGCAGTTCTTC. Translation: CASSGTGAQYNEQFF.

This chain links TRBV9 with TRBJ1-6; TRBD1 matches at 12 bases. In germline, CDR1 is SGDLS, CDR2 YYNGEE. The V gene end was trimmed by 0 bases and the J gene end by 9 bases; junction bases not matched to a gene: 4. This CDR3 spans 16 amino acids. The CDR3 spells CASSVGGTGGGSPLHF. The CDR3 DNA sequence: TGTGCCAGCAGCGTAGGAGGGACAGGGGGCGGTTCACCCCTCCACTTT.

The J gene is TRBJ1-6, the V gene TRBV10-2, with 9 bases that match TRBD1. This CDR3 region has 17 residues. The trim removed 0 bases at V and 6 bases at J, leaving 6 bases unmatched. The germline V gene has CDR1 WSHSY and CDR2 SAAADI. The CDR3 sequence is CASSESGTGTSNSPLHF. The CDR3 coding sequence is TGCGCCAGCAGTGAGTCTGGGACAGGGACATCTAATTCACCCCTCCACTTT.

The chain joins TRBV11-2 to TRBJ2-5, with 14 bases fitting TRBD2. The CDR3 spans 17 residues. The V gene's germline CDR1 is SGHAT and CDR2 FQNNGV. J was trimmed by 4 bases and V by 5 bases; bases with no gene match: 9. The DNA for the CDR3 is TGTGCCAGCAGCACCCGGACTAGCGGGAGGCTCCGAGAGACCCAGTACTTC. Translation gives CASSTRTSGRLRETQYF.

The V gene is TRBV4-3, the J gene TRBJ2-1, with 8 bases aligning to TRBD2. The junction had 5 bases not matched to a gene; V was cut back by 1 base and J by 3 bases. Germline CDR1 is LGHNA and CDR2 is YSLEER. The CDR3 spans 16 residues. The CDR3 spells CASSQVYRGGYNEQFF. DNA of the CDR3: TGCGCCAGCAGCCAAGTTTATCGGGGGGGCTACAATGAGCAGTTCTTC.

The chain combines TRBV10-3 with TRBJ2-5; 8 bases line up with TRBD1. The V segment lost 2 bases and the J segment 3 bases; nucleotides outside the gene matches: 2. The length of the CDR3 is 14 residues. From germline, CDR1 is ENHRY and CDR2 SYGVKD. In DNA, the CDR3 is TGTGCCATCAGTGAGATGACAGGGGAAGAGACCCAGTACTTC. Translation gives CAISEMTGEETQYF.

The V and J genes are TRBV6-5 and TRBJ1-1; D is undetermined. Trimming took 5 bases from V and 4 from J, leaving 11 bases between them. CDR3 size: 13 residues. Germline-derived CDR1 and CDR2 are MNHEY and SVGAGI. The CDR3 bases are TGTGCCAGCAGTACAAGGACGCCCACTGAAGCTTTCTTT. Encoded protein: CASSTRTPTEAFF.

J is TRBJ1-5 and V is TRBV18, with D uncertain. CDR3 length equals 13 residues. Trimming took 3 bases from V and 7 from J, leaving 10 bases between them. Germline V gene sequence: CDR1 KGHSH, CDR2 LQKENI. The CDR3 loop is CASSPTEGQPQHF. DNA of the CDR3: TGTGCCAGCTCACCTACCGAAGGGCAGCCCCAGCATTTT. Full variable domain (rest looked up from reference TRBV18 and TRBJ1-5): NAGVMQNPRHLVRRRGQEARLRCSPMKGHSHVYWYRQLPEEGLKFMVYLQKENIIDESGMPKERFSAEFPKEGPSILRIQQVVRGDSAAYFCASSPTEGQPQHFGDGTRLSIL.

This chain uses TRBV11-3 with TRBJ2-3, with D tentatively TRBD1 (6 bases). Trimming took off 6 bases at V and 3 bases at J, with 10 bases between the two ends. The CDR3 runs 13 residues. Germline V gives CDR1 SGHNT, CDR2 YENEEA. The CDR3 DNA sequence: TGTGCCAGCAGTCCACAGGGAACAGATACGCAGTATTTT. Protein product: CASSPQGTDTQYF.

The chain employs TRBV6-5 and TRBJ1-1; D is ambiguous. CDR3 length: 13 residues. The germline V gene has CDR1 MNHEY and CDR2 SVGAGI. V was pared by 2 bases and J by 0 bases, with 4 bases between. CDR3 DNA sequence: TGTGCCAGCAGTTACCGCATGAACACTGAAGCTTTCTTT. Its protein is CASSYRMNTEAFF.

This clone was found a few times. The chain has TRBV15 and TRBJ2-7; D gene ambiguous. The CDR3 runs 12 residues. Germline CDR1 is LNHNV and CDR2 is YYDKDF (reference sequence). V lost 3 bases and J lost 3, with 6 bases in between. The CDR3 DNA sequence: TGTGCCACCAGCAGGACGGGCTACGAGCAGTACTTC. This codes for CATSRTGYEQYF. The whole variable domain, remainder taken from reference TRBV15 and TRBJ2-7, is DAMVIQNPRYQVTQFGKPVTLSCSQTLNHNVMYWYQQKSSQAPKLLFHYYDKDFNNEADTPDNFQSRRPNTSFCFLDIRSPGLGDTAMYLCATSRTGYEQYFGPGTRLTVT.

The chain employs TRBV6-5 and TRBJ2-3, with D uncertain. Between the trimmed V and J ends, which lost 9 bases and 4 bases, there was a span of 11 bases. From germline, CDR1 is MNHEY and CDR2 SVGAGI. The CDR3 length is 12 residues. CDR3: CASRREADTQYF. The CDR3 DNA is TGTGCCAGTAGGAGAGAGGCAGATACGCAGTATTTT.

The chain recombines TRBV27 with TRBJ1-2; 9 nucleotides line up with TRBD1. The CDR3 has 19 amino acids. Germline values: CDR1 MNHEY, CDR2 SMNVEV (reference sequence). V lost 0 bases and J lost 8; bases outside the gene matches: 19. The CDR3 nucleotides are TGTGCCAGCAGTTTATCGGAGGGGACAGGGACTATTTCTTACCGGGGCTACACCTTC. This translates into CASSLSEGTGTISYRGYTF.

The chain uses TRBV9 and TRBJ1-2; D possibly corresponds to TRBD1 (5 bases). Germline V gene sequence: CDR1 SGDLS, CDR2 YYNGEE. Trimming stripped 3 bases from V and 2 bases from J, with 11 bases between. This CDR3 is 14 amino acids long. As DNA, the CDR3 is TGTGCCAGCAGCGGACAGACCCCCAACTATGGCTACACCTTC. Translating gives CASSGQTPNYGYTF. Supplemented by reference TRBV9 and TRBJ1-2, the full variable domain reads DSGVTQTPKHLITATGQRVTLRCSPRSGDLSVYWYQQSLDQGLQFLIQYYNGEERAKGNILERFSAQQFPDLHSELNLSSLELGDSALYFCASSGQTPNYGYTFGSGTRLTVV.

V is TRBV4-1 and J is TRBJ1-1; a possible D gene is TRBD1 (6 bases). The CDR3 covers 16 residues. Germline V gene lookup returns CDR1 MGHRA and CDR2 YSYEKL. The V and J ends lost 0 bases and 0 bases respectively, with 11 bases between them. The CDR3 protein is CASSQDWTEMNTEAFF. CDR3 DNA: TGCGCCAGCAGCCAAGACTGGACAGAGATGAACACTGAAGCTTTCTTT.

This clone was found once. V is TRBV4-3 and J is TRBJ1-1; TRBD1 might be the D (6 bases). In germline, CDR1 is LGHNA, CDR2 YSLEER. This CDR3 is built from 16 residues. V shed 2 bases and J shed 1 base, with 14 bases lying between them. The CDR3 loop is CASSQLVRGSNTEAFF. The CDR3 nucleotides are TGCGCCAGCAGCCAACTAGTCAGGGGTTCGAACACTGAAGCTTTCTTT.

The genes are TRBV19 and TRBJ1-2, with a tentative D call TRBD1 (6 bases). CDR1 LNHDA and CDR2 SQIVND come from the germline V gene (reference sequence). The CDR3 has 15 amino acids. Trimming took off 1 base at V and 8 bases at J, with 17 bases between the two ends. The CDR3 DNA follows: TGTGCCAGTAGTATAGTCGGGGGGCGCAGAGAAGGCTACACCTTC. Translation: CASSIVGGRREGYTF.

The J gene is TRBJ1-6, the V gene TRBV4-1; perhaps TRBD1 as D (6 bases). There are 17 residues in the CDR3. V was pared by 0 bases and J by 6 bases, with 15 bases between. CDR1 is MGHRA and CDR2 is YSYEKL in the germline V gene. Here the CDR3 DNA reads TGCGCCAGCAGCCAAGAAGAGGTTACAGGGAGTAATTCACCCCTCCACTTT. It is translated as CASSQEEVTGSNSPLHF.

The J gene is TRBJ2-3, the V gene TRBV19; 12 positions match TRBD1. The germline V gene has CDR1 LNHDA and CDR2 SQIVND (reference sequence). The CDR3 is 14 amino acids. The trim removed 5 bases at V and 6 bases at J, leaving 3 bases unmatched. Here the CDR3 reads CASSPGQGADTQYF. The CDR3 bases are TGTGCCAGTAGTCCGGGACAGGGGGCCGATACGCAGTATTTT.

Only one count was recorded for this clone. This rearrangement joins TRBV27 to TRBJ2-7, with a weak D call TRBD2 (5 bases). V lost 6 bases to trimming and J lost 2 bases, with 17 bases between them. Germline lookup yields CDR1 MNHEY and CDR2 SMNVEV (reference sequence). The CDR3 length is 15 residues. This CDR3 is CASSPWLREPYEQYF. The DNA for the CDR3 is TGTGCCAGCAGCCCCTGGCTCCGGGAACCCTACGAGCAGTACTTC.

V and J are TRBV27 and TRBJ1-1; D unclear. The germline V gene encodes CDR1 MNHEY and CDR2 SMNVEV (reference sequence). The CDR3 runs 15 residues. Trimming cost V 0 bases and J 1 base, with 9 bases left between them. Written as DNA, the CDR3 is TGTGCCAGCAGTTTATCACTGGGGAGGAACACTGAAGCTTTCTTT. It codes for CASSLSLGRNTEAFF.

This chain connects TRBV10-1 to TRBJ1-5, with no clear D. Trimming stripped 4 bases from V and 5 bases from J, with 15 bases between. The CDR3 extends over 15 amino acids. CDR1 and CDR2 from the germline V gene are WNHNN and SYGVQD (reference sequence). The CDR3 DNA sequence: TGCGCCAGCAGTGTAGGCAGGAAAGATGATCAGCCCCAGCATTTT. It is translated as CASSVGRKDDQPQHF.

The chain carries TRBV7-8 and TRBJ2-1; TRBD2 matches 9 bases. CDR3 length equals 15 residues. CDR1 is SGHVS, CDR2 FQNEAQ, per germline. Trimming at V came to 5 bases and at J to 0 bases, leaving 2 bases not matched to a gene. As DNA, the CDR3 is TGTGCCAGCAGCGCGGGGGGGAGCTCCTACAATGAGCAGTTCTTC. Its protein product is CASSAGGSSYNEQFF.

CDR3 region: CASSSSTGPYGYTF. CDR3 coding DNA: TGTGCCAGCAGTTCATCGACGGGGCCCTATGGCTACACCTTC. The rearrangement links TRBV6-2 or TRBV6-3 to TRBJ1-2; D may be TRBD1 (5 bases). Germline assignment: CDR1 MNHEY and CDR2 SVGEGT. The CDR3 consists of 14 residues. Trimming left V 4 bases short and J 4 bases short, with 13 bases between.